This T cell receptor (beta chain) was recorded in a study of T cells in Graves' hyperthyroidism and ophthalmopathy (dated by TCRdb to the late 2010s). Study-level background: Peripheral blood samples were taken at initial diagnosis, before any treatment was given. The study also compared thyroid tissue and blood T-cell repertoires from a handful of Graves' hyperthyroidism patients. According to the paper, TCR Vbeta CDR3 sequencing was carried out on approximately 140 peripheral blood samples, which came from 40 to 45 ophthalmopathy, around 75 hyperthyroidism and about 17 progressor patients. Following sampling, methimazole starting at 30 mg daily was given to hyperthyroidism patients, and high-dose intravenous methylprednisolone was given to ophthalmopathy patients. To identify distinguishing TCR V-J signatures, a discovery cohort of about 100 patients was used, comprising 43 with Graves' ophthalmopathy and 55 to 65 with stable Graves' hyperthyroidism. The 95 to 100 discovery patients were randomly split 7:3 into training and test sets. Prospective prediction of ophthalmopathy was tested in an independent validation cohort consisting of some 20 hyperthyroidism patients and 15 to 17 patients who later progressed to ophthalmopathy.

The TCR beta CDR3 regions were amplified from the RNA transcripts. The first round of RT-PCR for the TCR CDR3 was performed with the HTBI primer set and the Qiagen OneStep RT-PCR kit. Libraries were constructed in a second round of multiplex PCR, after which size selection and purification were carried out. Libraries were sequenced paired-end with 100 bp reads on an Illumina HiSeq2000. The original methods were these. SOAPnuke was used to process the raw data, throwing out any read that contained adapters or uncalled bases, had a mean Phred below 15, or lacked an exact constant-primer or identifier match. COPE v1.2.5 was used to merge the high-quality paired reads, and each unique nucleotide sequence was defined as a clonotype. MiTCR v1.1 was used to align the clonotypes against IMGT TRBV, TRBD and TRBJ reference segments. Only V-J combinations with frequency above 0.0001, covering about 99% of repertoires, were analysed. A TCS score was defined as the ratio between F50 (clonal expansion) and ExV (chaos), using BLOSUM62-based TCRdist between CDR3 peptides within each V-J. Welch's t-statistics and random forest reduced around 550 V-J features to fewer than 15, which were used in a naive Bayes classifier (R e1071). The raw public reads went through TCRdb reprocessing: fastp at Q25, MiXCR clone calling, in-frame beta chains kept. Identical CDR3 protein sequences are pooled into one entry, listed with their most common genes and DNA. The V and J calls were not made by the authors but by TCRdb's processing. The sample yields about 640,000 distinct CDR3 sequences; around 21% were counted once. In total, the top ten clones hold about 34% of the sample.

In the ophthalmopathy patients, disease was moderately to severely active, with a Clinical Activity Score of 3 or more, a NOSPECS grade of 4 or more, and a duration of less than 3 months. Exclusion was applied to patients with uncontrolled infections, other autoimmune diseases, pregnancy or lactation. Diagnoses were based on clinical symptoms, serum thyroxine and TRAb, thyroid ultrasound and orbital computed tomography. Ficoll-Paque density gradient centrifugation was used to isolate PBMCs from about 10 ml of fresh peripheral blood. Trizol reagent was used to extract total RNA, and RNA quality was then checked on an Agilent 2100 Bioanalyzer. On this clonotype: The antigen it binds to is not known. Nothing much larger sits one base from this clone, and base qualities are not available.

Results the study describes overall, beyond this receptor: During validation, the model predicted progression to ophthalmopathy a median of around six months ahead of onset, with 60% to 71% sensitivity and 72% to 80% specificity. Sample size was not statistically predetermined, and investigators were not blinded to group allocation. Most expanded thyroid clonotypes (frequency above 0.001) were also detected in blood, suggesting blood repertoires may reflect thyroid immune responses. Ophthalmopathy was separated from stable hyperthyroidism by a 13 V-J signature model, with approximately 85% sensitivity and roughly 84% specificity obtained in cross-validation and 80%/75% obtained in testing.

According to the germline V gene (reference sequence), CDR1 reads LNHDA and CDR2 reads SQIVND. There are 15 amino acids in the CDR3, from cysteine to phenylalanine inclusive. Of all the DNA, just the CDR3 is kept, 45 bases in frame from base 1. V is clipped by 2 bases and J by 5 bases, and the sequence between their germline boundaries is 15 bases long. The receptor chain draws on TRBV19 and TRBJ2-5; the D gene is tentatively TRBD1 or TRBD2, each matching 6 bases. This clonotype originated in a man aged 25-45 years with Graves' ophthalmopathy. The sample comprised blood. The nucleotides are TGTGCCAGTAGTATAAGGAACCGGGGGCCGGAGACCCAGTACTTC. The resulting protein is CASSIRNRGPETQYF.